The clone carrying this T cell receptor beta chain showed up many times. Those with hyperthyroidism were 18 to 65 years old, newly diagnosed, and ill for under 2 months. The CDR3 regions of TCR beta were amplified from RNA transcripts. In the first-round RT-PCR of the TCR CDR3, the HTBI primer set was used. TCRdb ran MiXCR on the multiplex PCR reads and lists one entry per CDR3 protein. Of 600,000 to 650,000 distinct CDR3 sequences in the sample, under 20% were seen once. These data are taken from a study of T cells in Graves' hyperthyroidism and ophthalmopathy. The CDR3 runs to 17 residues. Germline CDR1 is MNHEY and CDR2 is SMNVEV (reference sequence). J lost 4 bases, V lost 4 bases, and 14 bases had no gene match.

The receptor was derived from a woman in her 30s with Graves' hyperthyroidism. Sequenced input: blood. The V and J genes are TRBV27 and TRBJ2-3, with 7 bases identical to TRBD2. The CDR3 DNA is TGTGCCAGCAGTTCCCTGGGCGCCGGGGAGGGGTCAGATACGCAGTATTTT. Translating it yields CASSSLGAGEGSDTQYF.